This is a list of T cell receptor beta chains from one sample in a study of Ad26.COV2.S vaccination and SARS-CoV-2 variants. Profiling relied on immunoSEQ multiplex PCR, and the TCRdb table lists in-frame clones only, not all of them. Of a few hundred thousand clones in the sample, 87% are singletons; the top ten hold approximately 3%. Sample: peripheral blood, taken in a trial of Ad26.COV2.S vaccine versus placebo. The source of these receptors is a person aged 18 to 65 who received the Ad26.COV2.S COVID-19 vaccine or a placebo. Each CDR3 is given with its conserved first and last residue.

j_call v_call cdr3_aa
TRBJ2-5 TRBV4-2 CASSQGLGETQYF
TRBJ2-5 TRBV4-3 CASSQAAGGLETQYF
TRBJ1-3 TRBV6-5 CASSSDGGSGNTIYF
TRBJ2-5 TRBV19 CATSRDPYQETQYF
TRBJ2-5 TRBV6-6 CASSYTDTETQYF
TRBJ1-6 TRBV7-8 CASSPQVSSYNSPLHF
TRBJ1-5 TRBV11-2 CASSEQGSNQPQHF
TRBJ1-3 TRBV9 CASSTGGSGNTIYF
TRBJ1-1 TRBV29-1 CSVGLLKSNAEAFF
TRBJ1-3 TRBV19 CATSNPPIVGVGNTIYF
TRBJ2-3 TRBV12-5 CASGLSLGWGLSTDTQYF
TRBJ2-3 TRBV5-1 CASSPGQDTDTQYF
TRBJ1-5 TRBV6-1 CASSEPGRNQPQHF
TRBJ2-7 TRBV19 CASSPDPQGGHYEQYF
TRBJ1-2 TRBV5-4 CASSFTIQGALWEAGYTF
TRBJ2-2 TRBV18 CASSPRSSGRYTGELFF
TRBJ2-3 TRBV2 CASSFQLSNTDTQYF
TRBJ2-2 TRBV30 CAWSVVLANTGELFF
TRBJ1-2 TRBV6-5 CASSYKARDGYTF
TRBJ2-5 TRBV9 CASSLNPGGLAGVRQETQYF
TRBJ2-1 TRBV5-1 CASSRVAEAYNEQFF
TRBJ2-5 TRBV4-3 CASRSEMAGQETQYF
TRBJ2-3 TRBV4-1 CASSPDGGGGLADTQYF
TRBJ2-1 TRBV5-1 CASSPAGGKQFF
TRBJ1-6 TRBV20-1 CSARTSPLHF
TRBJ1-4 TRBV2 CASSELPHEKLFF
TRBJ2-3 TRBV4-1 CASSPDRGTDTQYF
TRBJ2-3 TRBV21-1 CASSKAGRDPRGDTQYF
TRBJ2-2 TRBV24-1 CATSVDTGELFF
TRBJ1-2 TRBV7-9 CASGRTASYTF
TRBJ1-1 TRBV6-5 CASSSVNTEAFF
TRBJ2-2 TRBV4-3 CASSQEAGNTGELFF
TRBJ2-1 TRBV7-2 CASSFASDEQFF
TRBJ2-2 TRBV27 CASSLGFTGELFF
TRBJ1-5 TRBV7-8 CASSQDRVGNQPQHF
TRBJ1-1 TRBV9 CASSLYRGATEAFF
TRBJ2-2 TRBV6-1 CASSGLAGGAAGELFF
TRBJ2-3 TRBV29-1 CSVEDRGSHTQYF
TRBJ2-2 TRBV7-9 CASSLVHPTNTGELFF
TRBJ1-6 TRBV4-3 CASSPAGTDNSPLHF
TRBJ2-3 TRBV3-1/TRBV3-2 CASSHGSGQGLPSTDTQYF
TRBJ2-3 TRBV19 CASSTLLGTDTQYF
TRBJ1-1 TRBV9 CASSVDNGGVAFF
TRBJ1-2 TRBV7-2 CASSFFGGGDNYGYTF
TRBJ1-1 TRBV3-1/TRBV3-2 CASSQGFGAEAFF
TRBJ1-5 TRBV5-1 CASSLAGRGNQPQHF
TRBJ2-1 TRBV25-1 CASSELAGSSYNEQFF
TRBJ2-1 TRBV5-1 CASSPGQYNEQFF
TRBJ1-2 TRBV7-8 CASSLVQFGYGYTF
TRBJ1-2 TRBV11-2 CASSFLAYYGYTF
TRBJ2-1 TRBV13 CASSWDGAVYNEQFF
TRBJ2-1 TRBV24-1 CATSVQAGTTQFF
TRBJ1-1 TRBV7-8 CASSLARTGTEAFF
TRBJ2-7 TRBV11-2 CASSLGTSGYEQYF
TRBJ2-5 TRBV5-5 CASSPGQGPETQYF